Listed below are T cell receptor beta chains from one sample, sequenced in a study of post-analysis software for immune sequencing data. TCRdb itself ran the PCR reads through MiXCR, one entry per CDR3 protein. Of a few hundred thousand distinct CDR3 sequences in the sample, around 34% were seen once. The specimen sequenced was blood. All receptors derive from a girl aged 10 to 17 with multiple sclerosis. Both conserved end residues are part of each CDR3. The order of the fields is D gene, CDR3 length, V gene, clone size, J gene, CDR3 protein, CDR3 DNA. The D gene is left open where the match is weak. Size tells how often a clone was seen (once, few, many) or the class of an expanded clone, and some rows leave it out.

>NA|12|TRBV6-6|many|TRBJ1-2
CALRDHVGGYTF
TGTGCCCTAAGGGACCACGTCGGAGGCTACACCTTC
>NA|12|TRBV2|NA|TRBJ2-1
CASGDSANGQFF
TGTGCCAGCGGCGACAGTGCGAATGGGCAGTTCTTT
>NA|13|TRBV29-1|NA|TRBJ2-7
CSVEFRTSYEQYF
TGCAGCGTTGAATTCAGGACCTCCTACGAGCAGTACTTC
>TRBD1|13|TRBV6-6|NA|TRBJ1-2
CASSFRTGYGYTF
TGTGCCAGCAGTTTCCGGACAGGCTATGGCTACACCTTC
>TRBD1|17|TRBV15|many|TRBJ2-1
CATSRDVGQGIYNEQFF
TGTGCCACCAGCAGGGACGTGGGACAGGGGATATACAATGAGCAGTTCTTC
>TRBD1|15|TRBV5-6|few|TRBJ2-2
CASSGGTGSTGELFF
TGTGCCAGCAGCGGGGGGACAGGGAGTACCGGGGAGCTGTTTTTT
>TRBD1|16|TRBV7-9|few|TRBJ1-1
CASSAPDRGLNTEAFF
TGTGCCAGCAGCGCCCCGGACAGGGGGTTGAACACTGAAGCTTTCTTT
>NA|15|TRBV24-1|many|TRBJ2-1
CATSDLVRTGNEQFF
TGTGCCACCAGTGATTTGGTCAGAACGGGCAATGAGCAGTTCTTC
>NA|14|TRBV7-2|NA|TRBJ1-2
CASSFPPGNYGYTF
TGTGCCAGCAGCTTCCCCCCCGGGAACTATGGCTACACCTTC
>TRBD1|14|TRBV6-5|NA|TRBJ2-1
CASSEDRVYSLTFF
TGTGCCAGCAGTGAGGACAGGGTATACTCCCTTACGTTCTTC
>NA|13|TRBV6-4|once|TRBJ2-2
CASSDSLTGELFF
TGTGCCAGCAGTGACTCCCTCACCGGGGAGCTGTTTTTT
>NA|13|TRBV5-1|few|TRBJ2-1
CASSLAGQLEQFF
TGCGCCAGCAGCTTGGCAGGTCAGCTTGAGCAGTTCTTC
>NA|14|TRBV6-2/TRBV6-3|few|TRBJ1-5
CASHRRTEWQPQHF
TGTGCCAGCCACCGGCGAACAGAATGGCAGCCCCAGCATTTT
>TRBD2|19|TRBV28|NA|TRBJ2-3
CASTPSPGGSPGHGDTQYF
TGTGCCAGCACCCCCTCTCCGGGAGGCTCTCCCGGTCACGGAGATACGCAGTATTTT
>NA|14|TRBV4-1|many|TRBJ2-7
CASSQATGSYEQYF
TGCGCCAGCAGCCAAGCTACAGGTTCTTACGAGCAGTACTTC
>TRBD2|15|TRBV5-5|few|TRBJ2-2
CASQQVEGGTGELFF
TGTGCCAGTCAGCAGGTGGAGGGAGGGACCGGGGAGCTGTTTTTT
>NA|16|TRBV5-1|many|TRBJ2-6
CASSLVELSGANVLTF
TGCGCCAGCAGCTTGGTTGAGCTGTCTGGGGCCAACGTCCTGACTTTC
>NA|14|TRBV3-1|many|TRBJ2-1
CASSQEWRVGEQFF
TGTGCCAGCAGCCAAGAATGGCGGGTTGGGGAGCAGTTCTTC
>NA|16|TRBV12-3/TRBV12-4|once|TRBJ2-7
CASSPEGRERAYEQYF
TGTGCCAGCAGTCCAGAGGGACGGGAGAGGGCTTACGAGCAGTACTTC
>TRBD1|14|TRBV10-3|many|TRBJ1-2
CAISPQGADYGYTF
TGTGCCATCAGTCCCCAGGGGGCGGACTATGGCTACACCTTC
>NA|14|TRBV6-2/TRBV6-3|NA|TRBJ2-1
CASRTPEPYNEQFF
TGTGCCAGCAGAACACCTGAGCCCTACAATGAGCAGTTCTTC
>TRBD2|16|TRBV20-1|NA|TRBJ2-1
CSARDLGREGYNEQFF
TGCAGTGCTAGAGATTTGGGGCGGGAGGGCTACAATGAGCAGTTCTTC
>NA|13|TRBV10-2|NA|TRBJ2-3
CASGGGGADTQYF
TGCGCCAGCGGTGGAGGGGGGGCAGATACGCAGTATTTT
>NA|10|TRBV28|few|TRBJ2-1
CASSSYEQFF
TGTGCCAGCAGTTCCTATGAGCAGTTCTTC
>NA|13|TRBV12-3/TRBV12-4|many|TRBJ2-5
CASRPSAAMSQYF
TGTGCCAGCAGACCGAGTGCCGCAATGTCCCAGTACTTC
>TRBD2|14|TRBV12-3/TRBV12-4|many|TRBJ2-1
CASANGLAYNEQFF
TGTGCCAGCGCCAACGGACTAGCCTACAATGAGCAGTTCTTC
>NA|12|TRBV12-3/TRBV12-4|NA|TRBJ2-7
CASSQDGGIQYF
TGTGCCAGCAGCCAAGATGGCGGGATCCAGTACTTC
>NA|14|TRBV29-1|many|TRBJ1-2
CSAGSGGANYGYTF
TGCAGCGCAGGAAGTGGGGGAGCTAACTATGGCTACACCTTC
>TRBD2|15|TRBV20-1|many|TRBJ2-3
CSARASGTSTDTQYF
TGCAGTGCTAGAGCTAGCGGGACTAGCACAGATACGCAGTATTTT
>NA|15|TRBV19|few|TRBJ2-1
CASSILGPSSNEQFF
TGTGCCAGTAGTATACTAGGGCCCTCCTCCAATGAGCAGTTCTTC
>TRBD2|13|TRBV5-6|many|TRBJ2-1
CASSFTRGYEQFF
TGTGCCAGCAGCTTCACGCGGGGGTATGAGCAGTTCTTC
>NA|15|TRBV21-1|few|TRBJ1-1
CASSAYRGSNTEAFF
TGTGCCAGCAGCGCCTACAGGGGATCGAACACTGAAGCTTTCTTT
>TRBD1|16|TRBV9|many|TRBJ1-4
CASSVAAGQGNEKLFF
TGTGCCAGCAGCGTAGCCGCCGGACAGGGCAATGAAAAACTGTTTTTT
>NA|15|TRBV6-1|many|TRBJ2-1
CASSEEESSYNEQFF
TGTGCCAGCAGTGAAGAAGAGAGCTCCTACAATGAGCAGTTCTTC
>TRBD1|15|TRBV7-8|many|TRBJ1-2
CASSQGGSSGGGYTF
TGTGCCAGCAGCCAGGGGGGATCATCGGGGGGCGGCTACACCTTC